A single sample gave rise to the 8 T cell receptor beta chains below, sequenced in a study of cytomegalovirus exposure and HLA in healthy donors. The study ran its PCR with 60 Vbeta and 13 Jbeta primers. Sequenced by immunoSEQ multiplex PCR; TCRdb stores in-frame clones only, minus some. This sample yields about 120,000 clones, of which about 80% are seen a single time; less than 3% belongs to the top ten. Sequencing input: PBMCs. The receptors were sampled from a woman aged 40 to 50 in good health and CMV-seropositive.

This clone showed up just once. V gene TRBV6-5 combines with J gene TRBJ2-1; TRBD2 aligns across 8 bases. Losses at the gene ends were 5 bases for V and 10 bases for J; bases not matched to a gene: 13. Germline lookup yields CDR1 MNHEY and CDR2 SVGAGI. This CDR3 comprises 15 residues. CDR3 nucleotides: TGTGCCAGCAGTACAGCGGGGGCCCCTTTATGGGAGCAGTTCTTC. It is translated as CASSTAGAPLWEQFF.

In DNA, the CDR3 is TGTGCCAGTATGGATAGGCAGGGCGGTCAGCCCCAGCATTTT. Amino acids: CASMDRQGGQPQHF. J is TRBJ1-5 and V is TRBV19; possible D gene TRBD1, 5 bases. The CDR3 covers 14 residues. In germline, CDR1 is LNHDA, CDR2 SQIVND (reference sequence). The germline V and J ends were trimmed by 7 bases and 6 bases, with 16 bases remaining between them.

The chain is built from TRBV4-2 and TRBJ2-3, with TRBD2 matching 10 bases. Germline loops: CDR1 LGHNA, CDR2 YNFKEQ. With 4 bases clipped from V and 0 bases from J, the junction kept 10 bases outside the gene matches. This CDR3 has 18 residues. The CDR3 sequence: CASSPSPGLAASTDTQYF. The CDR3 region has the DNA TGTGCCAGCAGCCCCTCCCCCGGACTAGCGGCTAGCACAGATACGCAGTATTTT.

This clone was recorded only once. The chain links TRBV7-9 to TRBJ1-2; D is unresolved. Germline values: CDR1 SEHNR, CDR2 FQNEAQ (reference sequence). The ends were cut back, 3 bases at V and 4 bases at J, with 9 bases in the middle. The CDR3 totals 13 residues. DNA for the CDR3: TGTGCCAGCAGCTTTGAGGGAGGCTATGGCTACACCTTC. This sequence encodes CASSFEGGYGYTF.

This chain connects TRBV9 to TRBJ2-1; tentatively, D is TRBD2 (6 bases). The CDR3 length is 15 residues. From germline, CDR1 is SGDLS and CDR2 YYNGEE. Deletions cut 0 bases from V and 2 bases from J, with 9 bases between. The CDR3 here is CASSVGGGTYNEQFF. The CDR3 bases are TGTGCCAGCAGCGTAGGAGGAGGGACCTACAATGAGCAGTTCTTC.

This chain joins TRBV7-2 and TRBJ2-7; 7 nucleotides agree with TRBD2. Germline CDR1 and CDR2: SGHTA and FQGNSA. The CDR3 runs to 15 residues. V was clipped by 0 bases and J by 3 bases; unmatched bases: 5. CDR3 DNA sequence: TGTGCCAGCAGCTTAGCTGGGGGGGTTGACTACGAGCAGTACTTC. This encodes CASSLAGGVDYEQYF.

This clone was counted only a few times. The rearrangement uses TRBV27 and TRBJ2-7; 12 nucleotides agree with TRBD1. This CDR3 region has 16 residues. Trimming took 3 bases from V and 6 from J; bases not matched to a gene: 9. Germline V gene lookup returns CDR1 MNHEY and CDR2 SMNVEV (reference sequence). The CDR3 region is CASSFGTGGGVGEQYF. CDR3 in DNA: TGTGCCAGCAGTTTCGGGACAGGGGGCGGCGTGGGCGAGCAGTACTTC.

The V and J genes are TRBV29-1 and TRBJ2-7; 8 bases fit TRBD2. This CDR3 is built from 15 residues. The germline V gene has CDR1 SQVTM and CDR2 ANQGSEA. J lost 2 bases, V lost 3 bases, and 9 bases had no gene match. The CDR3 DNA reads TGCAGCGTTGACGGTATGTCGGGAGGGCCCTACGAGCAGTACTTC. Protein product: CSVDGMSGGPYEQYF.